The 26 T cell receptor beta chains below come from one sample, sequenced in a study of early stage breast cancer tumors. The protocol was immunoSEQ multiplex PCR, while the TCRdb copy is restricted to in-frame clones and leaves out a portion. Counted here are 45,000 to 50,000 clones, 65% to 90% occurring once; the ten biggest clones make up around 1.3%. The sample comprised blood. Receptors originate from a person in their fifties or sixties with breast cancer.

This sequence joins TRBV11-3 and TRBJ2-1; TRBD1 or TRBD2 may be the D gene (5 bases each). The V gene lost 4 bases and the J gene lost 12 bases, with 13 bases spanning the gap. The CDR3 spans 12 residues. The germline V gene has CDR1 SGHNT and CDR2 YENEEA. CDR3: CASSSSGALQFF. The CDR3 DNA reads TGTGCCAGCAGCTCCTCCGGGGCTCTGCAGTTCTTC.

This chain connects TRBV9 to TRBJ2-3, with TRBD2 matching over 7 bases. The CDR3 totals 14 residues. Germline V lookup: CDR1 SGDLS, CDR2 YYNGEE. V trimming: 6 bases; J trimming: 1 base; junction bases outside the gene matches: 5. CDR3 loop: CASNLGGGTDTQYF. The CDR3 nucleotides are TGTGCCAGCAACCTTGGGGGGGGCACAGATACGCAGTATTTT.

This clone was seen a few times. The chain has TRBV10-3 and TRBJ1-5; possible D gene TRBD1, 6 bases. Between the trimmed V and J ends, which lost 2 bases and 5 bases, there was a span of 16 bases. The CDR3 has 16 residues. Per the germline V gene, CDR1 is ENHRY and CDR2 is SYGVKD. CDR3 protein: CAISEPGYKGDQPQHF. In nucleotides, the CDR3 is TGTGCCATCAGTGAGCCCGGGTATAAGGGGGATCAGCCCCAGCATTTT.

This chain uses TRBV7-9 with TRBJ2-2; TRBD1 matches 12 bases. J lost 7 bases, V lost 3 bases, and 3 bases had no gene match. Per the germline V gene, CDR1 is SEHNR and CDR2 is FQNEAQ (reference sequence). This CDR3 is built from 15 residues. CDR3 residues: CASSLGQGAGGELFF. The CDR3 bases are TGTGCCAGCAGCTTGGGACAGGGGGCCGGCGGGGAGCTGTTTTTT.

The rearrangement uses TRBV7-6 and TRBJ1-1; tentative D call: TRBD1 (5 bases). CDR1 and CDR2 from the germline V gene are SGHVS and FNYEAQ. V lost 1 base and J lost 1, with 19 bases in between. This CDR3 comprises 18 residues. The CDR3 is CASSLGTPGPTTNTEAFF. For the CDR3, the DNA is TGTGCCAGCAGCTTAGGGACCCCGGGACCGACAACGAACACTGAAGCTTTCTTT.

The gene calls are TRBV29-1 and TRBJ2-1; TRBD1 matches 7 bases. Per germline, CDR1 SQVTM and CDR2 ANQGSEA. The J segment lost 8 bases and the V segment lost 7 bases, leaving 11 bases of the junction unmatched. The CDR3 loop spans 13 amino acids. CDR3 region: CSDQRQGRHEQFF. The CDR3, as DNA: TGCAGCGACCAAAGACAGGGTAGGCATGAGCAGTTCTTC.

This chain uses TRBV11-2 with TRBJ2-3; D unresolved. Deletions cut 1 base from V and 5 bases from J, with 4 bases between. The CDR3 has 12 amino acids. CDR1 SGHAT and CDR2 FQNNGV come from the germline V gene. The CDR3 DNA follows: TGTGCCAGCAGCTTAGGTTTAGATACGCAGTATTTT. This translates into CASSLGLDTQYF.

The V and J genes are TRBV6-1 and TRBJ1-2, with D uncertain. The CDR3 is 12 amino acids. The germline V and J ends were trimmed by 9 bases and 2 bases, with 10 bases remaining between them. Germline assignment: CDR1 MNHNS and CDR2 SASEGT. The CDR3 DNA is TGTGCCAGTGAGGGTCTCAACTATGGCTACACCTTC. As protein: CASEGLNYGYTF.

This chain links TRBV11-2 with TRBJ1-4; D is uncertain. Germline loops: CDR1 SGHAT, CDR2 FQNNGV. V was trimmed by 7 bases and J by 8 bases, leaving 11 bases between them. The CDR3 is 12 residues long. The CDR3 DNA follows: TGTGCCAGCACGCCCGTAGGAGAAAAACTGTTTTTT. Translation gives CASTPVGEKLFF.

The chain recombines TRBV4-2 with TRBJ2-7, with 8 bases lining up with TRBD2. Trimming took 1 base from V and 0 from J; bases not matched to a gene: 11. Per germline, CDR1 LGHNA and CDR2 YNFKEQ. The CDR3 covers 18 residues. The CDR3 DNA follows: TGTGCCAGCAGCCAAGCCCTCGGGGTTAGCGGGACCTCCTACGAGCAGTACTTC. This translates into CASSQALGVSGTSYEQYF.

The CDR3 spells CASRRSGGSYEQYF. The CDR3, as DNA: TGTGCCAGCAGAAGGTCAGGGGGGTCCTACGAGCAGTACTTC. This sequence joins TRBV27 and TRBJ2-7; tentatively, D is TRBD1 (7 bases). The CDR3 extends over 14 amino acids. Germline V gene lookup returns CDR1 MNHEY and CDR2 SMNVEV (reference sequence). V was trimmed by 6 bases and J by 1 base, leaving 13 bases between them.

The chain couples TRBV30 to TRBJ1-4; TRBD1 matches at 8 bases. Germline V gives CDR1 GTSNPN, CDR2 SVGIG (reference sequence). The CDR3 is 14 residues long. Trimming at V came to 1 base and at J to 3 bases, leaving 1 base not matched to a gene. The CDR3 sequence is CAWSAGGSNEKLFF. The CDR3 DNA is TGTGCCTGGAGTGCAGGGGGCTCTAATGAAAAACTGTTTTTT.

In nucleotides, the CDR3 is TGTGCCAGCAGCCCAGCTAGCGGGAGGGCCTACGAGCAGTACTTC. Translating it yields CASSPASGRAYEQYF. The chain recombines TRBV7-2 with TRBJ2-7; 12 bases are a match to TRBD2. V trimming: 5 bases; J trimming: 2 bases; junction bases outside the gene matches: 4. The CDR3 sequence is 15 residues long. Germline V gene sequence: CDR1 SGHTA, CDR2 FQGNSA.

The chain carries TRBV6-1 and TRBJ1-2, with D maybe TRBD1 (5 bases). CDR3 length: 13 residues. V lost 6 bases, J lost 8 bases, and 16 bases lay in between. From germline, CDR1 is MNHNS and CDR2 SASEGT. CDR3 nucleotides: TGTGCCAGCAGGCAGGGAGATGGGTGGGGCTACACCTTC. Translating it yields CASRQGDGWGYTF.

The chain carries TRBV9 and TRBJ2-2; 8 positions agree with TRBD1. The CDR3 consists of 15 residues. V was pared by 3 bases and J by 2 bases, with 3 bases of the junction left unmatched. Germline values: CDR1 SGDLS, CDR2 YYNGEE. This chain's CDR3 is CASSAGGLNTGELFF. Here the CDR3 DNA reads TGTGCCAGCAGCGCAGGGGGCTTAAACACCGGGGAGCTGTTTTTT.

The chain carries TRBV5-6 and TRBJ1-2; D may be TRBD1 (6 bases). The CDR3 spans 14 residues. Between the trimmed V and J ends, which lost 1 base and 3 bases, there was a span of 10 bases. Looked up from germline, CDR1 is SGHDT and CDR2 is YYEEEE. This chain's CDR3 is CASSLWGAHYGYTF. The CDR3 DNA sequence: TGTGCCAGCAGCTTGTGGGGGGCCCACTATGGCTACACCTTC.

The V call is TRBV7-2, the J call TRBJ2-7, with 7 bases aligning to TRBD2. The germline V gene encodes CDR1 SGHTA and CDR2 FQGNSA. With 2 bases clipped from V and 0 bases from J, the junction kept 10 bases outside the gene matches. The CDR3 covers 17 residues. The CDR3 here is CASSLFGSGPLSYEQYF. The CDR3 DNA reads TGTGCCAGCAGCTTATTTGGTAGCGGGCCGCTCTCCTACGAGCAGTACTTC.

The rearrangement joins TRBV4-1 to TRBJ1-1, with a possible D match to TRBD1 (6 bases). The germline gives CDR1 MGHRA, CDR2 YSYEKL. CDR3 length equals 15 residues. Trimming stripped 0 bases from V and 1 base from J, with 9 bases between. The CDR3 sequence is CASSQERGQNTEAFF. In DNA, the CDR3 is TGCGCCAGCAGCCAAGAGAGGGGACAGAACACTGAAGCTTTCTTT.

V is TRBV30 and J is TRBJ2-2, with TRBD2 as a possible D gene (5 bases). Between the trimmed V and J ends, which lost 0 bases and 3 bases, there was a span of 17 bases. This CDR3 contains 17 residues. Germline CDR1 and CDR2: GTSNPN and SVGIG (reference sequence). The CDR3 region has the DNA TGTGCCTGGAGTGTCCCACCGGGGAATTTGTACACCGGGGAGCTGTTTTTT. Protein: CAWSVPPGNLYTGELFF.

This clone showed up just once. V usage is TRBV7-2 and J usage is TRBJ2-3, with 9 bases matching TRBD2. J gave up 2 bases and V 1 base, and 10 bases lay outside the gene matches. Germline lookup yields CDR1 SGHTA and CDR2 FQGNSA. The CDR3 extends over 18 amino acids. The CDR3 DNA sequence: TGTGCCAGCAGCTTAGGCTGGGTAGCGGGGGCCCTCACAGATACGCAGTATTTT. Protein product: CASSLGWVAGALTDTQYF.

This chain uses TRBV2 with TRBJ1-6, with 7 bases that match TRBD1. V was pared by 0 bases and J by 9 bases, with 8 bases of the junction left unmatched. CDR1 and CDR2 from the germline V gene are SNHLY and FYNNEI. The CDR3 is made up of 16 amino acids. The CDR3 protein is CASSEASRGVGSPLHF. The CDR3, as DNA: TGTGCCAGCAGTGAAGCGTCCAGGGGGGTTGGTTCACCCCTCCACTTT.

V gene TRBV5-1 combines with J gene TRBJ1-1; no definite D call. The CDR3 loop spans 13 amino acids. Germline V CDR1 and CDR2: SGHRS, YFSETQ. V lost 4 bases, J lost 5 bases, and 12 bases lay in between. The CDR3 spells CASSPEPDTEAFF. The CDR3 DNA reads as TGCGCCAGCAGCCCAGAACCCGATACTGAAGCTTTCTTT.

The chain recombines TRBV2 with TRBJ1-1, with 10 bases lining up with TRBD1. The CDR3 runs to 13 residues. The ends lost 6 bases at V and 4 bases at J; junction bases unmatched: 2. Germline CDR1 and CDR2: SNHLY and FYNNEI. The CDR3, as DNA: TGTGCCAGCAGCCGGGACAGGGGCACTGAAGCTTTCTTT. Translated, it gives CASSRDRGTEAFF. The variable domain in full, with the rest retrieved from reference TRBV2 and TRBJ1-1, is EPEVTQTPSHQVTQMGQEVILRCVPISNHLYFYWYRQILGQKVEFLVSFYNNEISEKSEIFDDQFSVERPDGSNFTLKIRSTKLEDSAMYFCASSRDRGTEAFFGQGTRLTVV.

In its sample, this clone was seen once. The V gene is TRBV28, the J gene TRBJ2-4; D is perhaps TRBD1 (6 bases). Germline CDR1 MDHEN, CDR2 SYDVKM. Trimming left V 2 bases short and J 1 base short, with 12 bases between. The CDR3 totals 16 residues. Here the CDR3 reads CASSLPGDLAKNIQYF. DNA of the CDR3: TGTGCCAGCAGTTTACCAGGGGACCTGGCCAAAAACATTCAGTACTTC. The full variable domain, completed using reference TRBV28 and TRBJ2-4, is DVKVTQSSRYLVKRTGEKVFLECVQDMDHENMFWYRQDPGLGLRLIYFSYDVKMKEKGDIPEGYSVSREKKERFSLILESASTNQTSMYLCASSLPGDLAKNIQYFGAGTRLSVL.

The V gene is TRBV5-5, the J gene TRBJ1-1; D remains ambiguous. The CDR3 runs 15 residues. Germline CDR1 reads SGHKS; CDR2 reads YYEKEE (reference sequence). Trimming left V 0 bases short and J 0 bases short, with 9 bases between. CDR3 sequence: CASSLGRRVNTEAFF. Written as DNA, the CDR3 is TGTGCCAGCAGCTTGGGGAGGCGGGTGAACACTGAAGCTTTCTTT.

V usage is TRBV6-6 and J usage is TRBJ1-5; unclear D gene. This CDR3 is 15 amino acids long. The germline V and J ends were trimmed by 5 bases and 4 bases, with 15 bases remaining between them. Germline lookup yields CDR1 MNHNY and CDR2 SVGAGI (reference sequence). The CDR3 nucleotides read TGTGCCAGCAGTACCCCGGGGATTCATAATCAGCCCCAGCATTTT. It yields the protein CASSTPGIHNQPQHF.